This T cell receptor (beta chain) was retrieved from a study of blood T cell repertoires in COVID-19. About the study: Acute and convalescent COVID-19 samples came from the United States, Italy and Spain. PBMCs, B-cell-depleted T cells, or T cells were the source of the cDNA or gDNA that made up the material.

Clones were read by immunoSEQ multiplex PCR, and TCRdb kept only the in-frame ones, dropping some. The sample yields roughly 200,000 clones, roughly 88% seen once. The origin of this receptor is a man between 18 and 35 years old with active or convalescent COVID-19. The sequenced sample consisted of peripheral blood.

The CDR3, as DNA: TGTGCCAGCAGGTGGACAGGAGGGAACTATGGCTACACCTTC. Translating gives CASRWTGGNYGYTF. The chain carries TRBV6-6 and TRBJ1-2; 7 bases match TRBD1. The germline V gene has CDR1 MNHNY and CDR2 SVGAGI (reference sequence). CDR3 length: 14 amino acids. V lost 6 bases to trimming and J lost 2 bases; unmatched junction nucleotides: 6.